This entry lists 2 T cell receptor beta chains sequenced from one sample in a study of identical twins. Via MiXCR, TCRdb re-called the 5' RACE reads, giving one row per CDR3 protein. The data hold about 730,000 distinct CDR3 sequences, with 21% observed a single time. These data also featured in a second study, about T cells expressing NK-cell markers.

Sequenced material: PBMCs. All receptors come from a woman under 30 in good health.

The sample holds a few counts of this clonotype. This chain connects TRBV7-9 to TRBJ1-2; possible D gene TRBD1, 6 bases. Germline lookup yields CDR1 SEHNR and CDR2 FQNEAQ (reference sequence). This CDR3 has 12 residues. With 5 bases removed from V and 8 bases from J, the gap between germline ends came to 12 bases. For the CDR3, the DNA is TGTGCCAGCAGCCCGGACAGCGCCGGCTACACCTTC. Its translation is CASSPDSAGYTF.

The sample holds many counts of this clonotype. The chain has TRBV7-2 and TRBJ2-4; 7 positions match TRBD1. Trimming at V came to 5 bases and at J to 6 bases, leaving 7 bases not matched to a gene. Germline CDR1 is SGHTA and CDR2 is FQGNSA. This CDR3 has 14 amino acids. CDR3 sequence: CASSLEQGRNIQYF. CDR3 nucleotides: TGTGCCAGCAGCCTGGAACAGGGGCGAAACATTCAGTACTTC.